One and the same sample provided the 20 T cell receptor beta chains below, sequenced in a study of identical twins. TCRdb re-analysed the 5' RACE reads in MiXCR, keeping a single row per CDR3 protein. Here the sample spans 150,000 or so distinct CDR3 sequences, roughly 3.5% being singletons. Sequences were obtained from memory T cells sorted from blood. These receptors were taken from a man aged 18 to 30 in good health.

This clonotype occurred many times. J is TRBJ2-1 and V is TRBV12-3 or TRBV12-4; D is perhaps TRBD1 or TRBD2 (5 bases each). Trimming pared 3 bases from V and 4 bases from J, leaving 13 bases between. The CDR3 contains 15 residues. Here the CDR3 reads CASSFKGPRYNEQFF. The CDR3 DNA sequence: TGTGCCAGCAGTTTTAAGGGACCCCGTTACAATGAGCAGTTCTTC.

This clonotype has ten or more counts. CDR3 sequence reads: CASRGQGAPYEQFF. CDR3 coding DNA: TGTGCCAGTAGAGGACAGGGGGCCCCTTATGAGCAGTTCTTC. This chain uses TRBV19 with TRBJ2-1; 11 bases fit TRBD1. The junction had 6 bases not matched to a gene; V was cut back by 6 bases and J by 8 bases. The CDR3 loop spans 14 amino acids. CDR1 is LNHDA, CDR2 SQIVND, per germline (reference sequence). The full variable domain, in which reference TRBV19 and TRBJ2-1 provide the parts outside the CDR3, is DGGITQSPKYLFRKEGQNVTLSCEQNLNHDAMYWYRQDPGQGLRLIYYSQIVNDFQKGDIAEGYSVSREKKESFPLTVTSAQKNPTAFYLCASRGQGAPYEQFFGPGTRLTVL.

This clonotype was seen at least ten times. V is TRBV12-3 or TRBV12-4 and J is TRBJ2-4; D may be TRBD1 (5 bases). Trimming removed 6 bases from V and 0 bases from J, with 12 bases in between. CDR3 length: 15 amino acids. CDR3 region: CASRTDRLAKNIQYF. The CDR3 nucleotides read TGTGCCAGCAGAACAGACAGACTAGCCAAAAACATTCAGTACTTC.

This clonotype was recorded at least ten times. The V gene is TRBV5-1, the J gene TRBJ2-2; D is ambiguous. Per germline, CDR1 SGHRS and CDR2 YFSETQ. The V end was cut by 1 base, the J end by 3 bases, with 10 bases between. There are 15 residues in the CDR3. The CDR3 DNA is TGCGCCAGCAGCTTGACACAACAGTACACCGGGGAGCTGTTTTTT. Translated, it gives CASSLTQQYTGELFF.

Ten or more counts support this clonotype. The chain combines TRBV10-3 with TRBJ1-1; D possibly corresponds to TRBD1 (5 bases). Germline lookup yields CDR1 ENHRY and CDR2 SYGVKD. Trimming cost V 7 bases and J 3 bases, with 18 bases left between them. This CDR3 is built from 15 residues. CDR3 region: CAITKTVQRDTEAFF. Written as DNA, the CDR3 is TGTGCCATCACTAAGACAGTCCAGCGGGACACTGAAGCTTTCTTT.

This clonotype occurred many times. The rearrangement links TRBV3-1 to TRBJ1-2, with D uncertain. The CDR3 runs 14 residues. Trimming took off 1 base at V and 8 bases at J, with 14 bases between the two ends. Germline CDR1 LGHDT, CDR2 YNNKEL (reference sequence). For the CDR3, the DNA is TGTGCCAGCAGCCAAGCTGGTATTGGGGAAGGCTACACCTTC. This translates into CASSQAGIGEGYTF. The full variable domain, its missing parts supplied by reference TRBV3-1 and TRBJ1-2, is DTAVSQTPKYLVTQMGNDKSIKCEQNLGHDTMYWYKQDSKKFLKIMFSYNNKELIINETVPNRFSPKSPDKAHLNLHINSLELGDSAVYFCASSQAGIGEGYTFGSGTRLTVV.

This clonotype showed up many times. The rearrangement uses TRBV20-1 and TRBJ2-7; 8 nucleotides align to TRBD2. CDR3 length: 14 amino acids. Germline V lookup: CDR1 DFQATT, CDR2 SNEGSKA (reference sequence). The ends lost 6 bases at V and 7 bases at J; junction bases unmatched: 14. DNA of the CDR3: TGCAGTGCAAGAAAAGCGGGGGACCCTACGGAGCAGTACTTC. Translating gives CSARKAGDPTEQYF.

Remarks on this clonotype: Since a much larger clone is just one base distant, this may be a read error. This chain connects TRBV5-1 to TRBJ2-3; TRBD2 matches at 10 bases. The germline gives CDR1 SGHRS, CDR2 YFSETQ. This CDR3 spans 14 amino acids. The CDR3, as DNA: TGCGCCAGCAGCCTAGGGACTAGCGCAGATACGCAGTTTTTT. This gives the protein CASSLGTSADTQFF.

This chain uses TRBV13 with TRBJ2-2; TRBD2 matches 11 bases. CDR3 length: 16 residues. Trimming cost V 5 bases and J 2 bases; bases outside gene matches: 4. Germline assignment: CDR1 PRHDT and CDR2 FYEKMQ (reference sequence). For the CDR3, the DNA is TGTGCCAGCAGCACCGGACTAGCGGGCAACACCGGGGAGCTGTTTTTT. Translated, it gives CASSTGLAGNTGELFF.

This clonotype was counted ten times or more. The chain carries TRBV25-1 and TRBJ2-1; D possibly uses TRBD1 or TRBD2 (5 bases each). Germline values: CDR1 MGHDK, CDR2 SYGVNS. V was trimmed by 1 base and J by 9 bases, leaving 7 bases between them. The CDR3 has 12 amino acids. The CDR3 sequence: CASSELRGEQFF. CDR3 coding DNA: TGTGCCAGCAGTGAATTGAGGGGTGAGCAGTTCTTC.

This clonotype came up many times. The chain employs TRBV4-1 and TRBJ2-1; 9 bases are a match to TRBD2. Trimming cost V 4 bases and J 6 bases; bases outside gene matches: 7. This CDR3 region has 15 residues. Germline values: CDR1 MGHRA, CDR2 YSYEKL. The CDR3 spells CASSPGTSLGNEQFF. CDR3 bases: TGCGCCAGCAGCCCGGGGACTAGCCTAGGCAATGAGCAGTTCTTC.

This clonotype has ten or more counts. This rearrangement joins TRBV12-3 or TRBV12-4 to TRBJ1-5; 9 nucleotides line up with TRBD1. Trimming at V came to 4 bases and at J to 5 bases, leaving 3 bases not matched to a gene. CDR3 size: 14 residues. CDR3: CASSWDRDDQPQHF. CDR3 bases: TGTGCCAGCAGTTGGGACAGGGACGATCAGCCCCAGCATTTT.

This clonotype was detected many times. V and J are TRBV12-3 or TRBV12-4 and TRBJ2-2; no reliable D call. The CDR3 has 14 residues. V was trimmed by 2 bases and J by 3 bases, leaving 7 bases between them. Here the CDR3 DNA reads TGTGCCAGCAGTTTAATGGCGGACACCGGGGAGCTGTTTTTT. Its protein is CASSLMADTGELFF.

There are many counts of this clonotype. The chain joins TRBV5-1 to TRBJ2-2, with 9 nucleotides matching TRBD2. J gave up 5 bases and V 6 bases, and 11 bases lay outside the gene matches. Per germline, CDR1 SGHRS and CDR2 YFSETQ. This CDR3 region has 16 residues. Here the CDR3 DNA reads TGCGCCAGCACCCCAGCGGGAGGAGGCTCTACCGGGGAGCTGTTTTTT. This gives the protein CASTPAGGGSTGELFF.

This clonotype was found many times. This sequence joins TRBV5-6 and TRBJ2-3, with 15 bases lining up with TRBD2. V lost 3 bases to trimming and J lost 2 bases; unmatched junction nucleotides: 7. Looked up from germline, CDR1 is SGHDT and CDR2 is YYEEEE. The CDR3 is 18 residues long. The CDR3 region is CASSWGTSGRSNTDTQYF. The CDR3 DNA reads TGTGCCAGCAGCTGGGGGACTAGCGGGAGGTCTAACACAGATACGCAGTATTTT.

This clonotype was seen many times. The CDR3 sequence is CASCPREVGNQPQHF. CDR3 DNA: TGTGCCAGTTGCCCCAGGGAGGTGGGCAATCAGCCCCAGCATTTT. This chain joins TRBV19 and TRBJ1-5; D perhaps matches TRBD1 (5 bases). CDR1 and CDR2 (germline): LNHDA, SQIVND (reference sequence). The ends were cut back, 8 bases at V and 2 bases at J, with 16 bases in the middle. CDR3 size: 15 residues. Based on the CDR3 plus reference TRBV19 and TRBJ1-5, the full variable domain is DGGITQSPKYLFRKEGQNVTLSCEQNLNHDAMYWYRQDPGQGLRLIYYSQIVNDFQKGDIAEGYSVSREKKESFPLTVTSAQKNPTAFYLCASCPREVGNQPQHFGDGTRLSIL.

The sample holds a few counts of this clonotype. The rearrangement uses TRBV6-2 or TRBV6-3 and TRBJ2-2; TRBD2 agrees at 13 bases. This CDR3 spans 18 amino acids. Germline-derived CDR1 and CDR2 are MNHEY and SVGEGT. V trimming: 6 bases; J trimming: 5 bases; junction bases outside the gene matches: 12. CDR3 sequence (DNA): TGTGCCAGCAGCCCCGCCCGGACTAGCGGGAGTGGGACCGGGGAGCTGTTTTTT. This codes for CASSPARTSGSGTGELFF.

This clonotype was seen many times. This chain uses TRBV5-1 with TRBJ1-2, with 7 nucleotides matching TRBD1. V shed 2 bases, J shed 2 bases, and the junction held 6 bases outside the gene matches. This CDR3 has 15 amino acids. Germline V lookup: CDR1 SGHRS, CDR2 YFSETQ. The DNA for the CDR3 is TGCGCCAGCAGCTTATCCGGGACAGACAACTATGGCTACACCTTC. This encodes CASSLSGTDNYGYTF.

This clonotype was counted at least ten times. V usage is TRBV29-1 and J usage is TRBJ2-5, with 8 bases that match TRBD1. The germline V gene has CDR1 SQVTM and CDR2 ANQGSEA. J lost 2 bases, V lost 3 bases, and 5 bases had no gene match. The CDR3 is 14 residues long. CDR3 region: CSVDRTGRQETQYF. Here the CDR3 DNA reads TGCAGCGTTGACCGGACAGGGCGGCAAGAGACCCAGTACTTC.

This clonotype was detected many times. The chain has TRBV5-6 and TRBJ2-1; perhaps TRBD2 as D (6 bases). Germline loops: CDR1 SGHDT, CDR2 YYEEEE. V was cut by 4 bases and J by 10 bases, with 18 bases left in between. The CDR3 is 14 residues long. CDR3 DNA: TGTGCCAGCAGCCCTCGACTAGTCAAGACCGAGCAGTTCTTC. Its translation is CASSPRLVKTEQFF.